One and the same sample provided the 14 T cell receptor beta chains below, sequenced in a study of cytomegalovirus exposure and HLA in healthy donors. In the PCR, 60 Vbeta and 13 Jbeta primers were used. The table came from immunoSEQ multiplex PCR; TCRdb's copy has only in-frame clones and leaves some out. Of fewer than 140,000 clones listed, 65% to 75% are singletons. Material for sequencing was PBMCs. The receptors originated from a female donor in good health and CMV-seronegative.

This chain links TRBV4-1 with TRBJ1-4, with TRBD1 identical over 10 bases. Per the germline V gene, CDR1 is MGHRA and CDR2 is YSYEKL. CDR3 length: 18 residues. After removal of 2 bases from V and 7 bases from J, the junction contained 13 bases not matched to a gene. CDR3 in DNA: TGCGCCAGCAGCCAATCCGTTCTCCTGGGGACAGGGGCTGAAAAACTGTTTTTT. Amino acid sequence: CASSQSVLLGTGAEKLFF.

V usage is TRBV27 and J usage is TRBJ2-2; 9 bases line up with TRBD1. CDR1 and CDR2 from the germline V gene are MNHEY and SMNVEV (reference sequence). The V and J ends lost 7 bases and 5 bases, in that order; junction bases with no gene match: 11. The CDR3 totals 16 residues. DNA for the CDR3: TGTGCCAGCACCCTAGGGACAGGGAGGGAAACCGGGGAGCTGTTTTTT. Protein: CASTLGTGRETGELFF.

The genes are TRBV15 and TRBJ2-1; unclear D gene. Germline CDR1 is LNHNV and CDR2 is YYDKDF (reference sequence). The CDR3 has 15 residues. Trimming left V 4 bases short and J 7 bases short, with 17 bases between. The CDR3 DNA reads TGTGCCACCAGCACTGACCCTGGGCACGTAAATGAGCAGTTCTTC. Translation: CATSTDPGHVNEQFF.

The chain employs TRBV15 and TRBJ2-1; 9 bases are shared with TRBD2. This CDR3 spans 17 amino acids. The V and J ends lost 0 bases and 1 base, in that order; junction bases with no gene match: 4. Germline V gene lookup returns CDR1 LNHNV and CDR2 YYDKDF (reference sequence). The CDR3 DNA is TGTGCCACCAGCAGAGATGGTAGCGGGGGATCCTACAATGAGCAGTTCTTC. Encoded protein: CATSRDGSGGSYNEQFF.

This chain links TRBV10-3 with TRBJ2-5, with a weak D call TRBD2 (6 bases). The J call may be mistaken, given a closer DNA end match to TRBJ2-7. The CDR3 has 15 amino acids. Germline-derived CDR1 and CDR2 are ENHRY and SYGVKD. Here the CDR3 reads CAISGVEGSSYEQYF. The CDR3 DNA sequence: TGTGCCATCAGTGGCGTGGAGGGTAGCTCCTACGAGCAGTACTTC.

The rearrangement joins TRBV28 to TRBJ2-7; 7 bases agree with TRBD2. CDR3 length equals 14 residues. CDR1 is MDHEN and CDR2 is SYDVKM in the germline V gene. The V segment lost 3 bases and the J segment 4 bases; nucleotides outside the gene matches: 6. The DNA for the CDR3 is TGTGCCAGCAGTTTTTTCGGGGGGTCTTACGAGCAGTACTTC. Translation: CASSFFGGSYEQYF.

This chain connects TRBV7-2 to TRBJ1-2, with a possible D match to TRBD1 (6 bases). Germline CDR1 reads SGHTA; CDR2 reads FQGNSA. The CDR3 spans 12 residues. Trimming stripped 5 bases from V and 6 bases from J, with 10 bases between. The CDR3 here is CASSIRGDGYTF. Written as DNA, the CDR3 is TGTGCCAGCAGCATCAGGGGTGATGGCTACACCTTC.

V gene TRBV19 combines with J gene TRBJ1-2; D remains unclear. Per germline, CDR1 LNHDA and CDR2 SQIVND (reference sequence). The length of the CDR3 is 14 residues. V was shortened by 7 bases and J by 0 bases, with 12 bases between the two germline ends. CDR3 bases: TGTGCCAGTACTCCGGCAGGTACTAACTATGGCTACACCTTC. Amino acid sequence: CASTPAGTNYGYTF.

The rearrangement uses TRBV19 and TRBJ2-2; TRBD1 agrees at 11 bases. V trimming: 6 bases; J trimming: 3 bases; junction bases outside the gene matches: 6. Germline V CDR1 and CDR2: LNHDA, SQIVND (reference sequence). The CDR3 consists of 16 residues. The CDR3 is CASRRLGQGDTGELFF. In nucleotides, the CDR3 is TGTGCCAGTAGAAGGCTGGGACAGGGGGACACCGGGGAGCTGTTTTTT.

This clone has a handful of counts. The V and J genes are TRBV14 and TRBJ2-1; D is ambiguous. The V gene's germline CDR1 is SGHDN and CDR2 FVKESK. The length of the CDR3 is 14 residues. The V end was cut by 0 bases, the J end by 6 bases, with 9 bases between. The CDR3 reads CASSQDLVLNEQFF. The CDR3 DNA reads TGTGCCAGCAGCCAAGATTTAGTTCTCAATGAGCAGTTCTTC.

J is TRBJ1-1 and V is TRBV30; D remains unclear. Germline V gene data show CDR1 as GTSNPN and CDR2 as SVGIG (reference sequence). The CDR3 is 14 amino acids. The V gene lost 0 bases and the J gene lost 2 bases, with 10 bases spanning the gap. The CDR3 DNA reads as TGTGCCTGGAGTGTCCCTACGGGTAACACTGAAGCTTTCTTT. Its protein product is CAWSVPTGNTEAFF.

The chain employs TRBV9 and TRBJ2-3, with 8 bases lining up with TRBD1. The J segment lost 5 bases and the V segment lost 0 bases, leaving 5 bases of the junction unmatched. This CDR3 has 15 residues. From germline, CDR1 is SGDLS and CDR2 YYNGEE. As DNA, the CDR3 is TGTGCCAGCAGCGTAGGCGGCAGGGGGCAAGATACGCAGTATTTT. Its protein is CASSVGGRGQDTQYF.

This sequence joins TRBV2 and TRBJ2-1; 8 bases line up with TRBD2. The CDR3 loop spans 17 amino acids. The V and J ends lost 0 bases and 8 bases, in that order; junction bases with no gene match: 12. Germline values: CDR1 SNHLY, CDR2 FYNNEI. CDR3 amino acids: CASSEALGLAGTDEQFF. The DNA of the CDR3 is TGTGCCAGCAGTGAAGCGCTCGGGCTAGCGGGTACCGATGAGCAGTTCTTC.

The CDR3 is CASSFNRGTDTEAFF. CDR3 in DNA: TGTGCCAGCAGCTTTAACAGGGGGACGGACACTGAAGCTTTCTTT. The chain is built from TRBV11-2 and TRBJ1-1, with 8 bases aligning to TRBD1. Unmatched junction bases numbered 6, after V lost 3 bases and J lost 3 bases. CDR3 length: 15 residues. Germline V gene data show CDR1 as SGHAT and CDR2 as FQNNGV.